A selection of T cell receptor beta chains follows, all from one sample in a study of blood T cells in healthy people across ages. Each CDR3 protein gets one entry after TCRdb re-called the 5' RACE reads with MiXCR. The table has about 1.4 million distinct CDR3 sequences, approximately 59% seen once; the top ten hold about 6.3%. Sequences were obtained from blood. Receptors originate from a man between 18 and 35 years old in good health. CDR3s include the opening cysteine and the closing phenylalanine or tryptophan. The D gene is left open where the match is weak. Some rows mark clone size as missing; the rest say once, few, many or name a class of expanded clone.

abundance: .
d_gene: .
j_gene: TRBJ1-2
v_gene: TRBV29-1
CDR3aa: CSVFQRLVPFNYGYTF
CDR3nt: TGCAGCGTTTTTCAGCGCCTGGTACCCTTCAACTATGGCTACACCTTC

abundance: .
d_gene: TRBD1
j_gene: TRBJ2-3
v_gene: TRBV29-1
CDR3aa: CSVWGGQGYTDTQYF
CDR3nt: TGCAGCGTTTGGGGGGGACAGGGCTACACAGATACGCAGTATTTT

abundance: .
d_gene: TRBD1
j_gene: TRBJ2-3
v_gene: TRBV10-3
CDR3aa: CAISRDRTDTQYF
CDR3nt: TGTGCCATCAGTCGGGACAGAACAGATACGCAGTATTTT

abundance: few
d_gene: TRBD1
j_gene: TRBJ2-7
v_gene: TRBV10-3
CDR3aa: CATTPGQGNSYEQYF
CDR3nt: TGTGCCACCACCCCGGGACAGGGGAACTCCTACGAGCAGTACTTC

abundance: few
d_gene: .
j_gene: TRBJ1-4
v_gene: TRBV9
CDR3aa: CASSGGADGTVTEKLFF
CDR3nt: TGTGCCAGCAGCGGGGGGGCGGACGGGACCGTAACGGAAAAACTGTTTTTT

abundance: once
d_gene: .
j_gene: TRBJ2-5
v_gene: TRBV7-9
CDR3aa: CASSRPGTNEETQYF
CDR3nt: TGTGCCAGCAGCCGTCCTGGGACCAATGAAGAGACCCAGTACTTC

abundance: few
d_gene: .
j_gene: TRBJ2-3
v_gene: TRBV28
CDR3aa: CASSSQGGVSTDTQYF
CDR3nt: TGTGCCAGCAGTTCCCAAGGGGGGGTCAGCACAGATACGCAGTATTTT

abundance: .
d_gene: .
j_gene: TRBJ2-7
v_gene: TRBV12-3/TRBV12-4
CDR3aa: CASSLAPGDYEQYF
CDR3nt: TGTGCCAGCAGTTTAGCCCCAGGGGACTACGAGCAGTACTTC

abundance: .
d_gene: TRBD1
j_gene: TRBJ2-7
v_gene: TRBV10-2
CDR3aa: CASSDWTGTYEQYF
CDR3nt: TGCGCCAGCAGTGATTGGACAGGGACCTACGAGCAGTACTTC

abundance: once
d_gene: .
j_gene: TRBJ2-1
v_gene: TRBV21-1
CDR3aa: CASQGDEQFF
CDR3nt: TGTGCCAGCCAGGGCGATGAGCAGTTCTTC

abundance: .
d_gene: .
j_gene: TRBJ2-7
v_gene: TRBV12-3/TRBV12-4
CDR3aa: CASSPDSLISYEQYF
CDR3nt: TGTGCCAGCAGTCCAGACTCCCTAATCTCCTACGAGCAGTACTTC

abundance: few
d_gene: TRBD1
j_gene: TRBJ1-5
v_gene: TRBV27
CDR3aa: CASRRPTGQVHRVPLLGNQPQHF
CDR3nt: TGTGCCAGCAGAAGACCGACAGGACAGGTCCACAGGGTCCCCCTCCTTGGCAATCAGCCCCAGCATTTT

abundance: .
d_gene: .
j_gene: TRBJ1-4
v_gene: TRBV5-5
CDR3aa: CASSWTNGDEKLFF
CDR3nt: TGTGCCAGCAGCTGGACAAATGGGGATGAAAAACTGTTTTTT

abundance: .
d_gene: TRBD1
j_gene: TRBJ2-7
v_gene: TRBV7-9
CDR3aa: CASSYPGTAEQYF
CDR3nt: TGTGCCAGCAGCTATCCCGGGACAGCCGAGCAGTACTTC

abundance: .
d_gene: .
j_gene: TRBJ2-1
v_gene: TRBV28
CDR3aa: CASSSDYRYNEQFF
CDR3nt: TGTGCCAGCAGCTCAGACTACCGATACAATGAGCAGTTCTTC

abundance: few
d_gene: .
j_gene: TRBJ1-1
v_gene: TRBV7-8
CDR3aa: CASSTRTAMNTEAFF
CDR3nt: TGTGCCAGCAGCACCCGGACAGCAATGAACACTGAAGCTTTCTTT

abundance: few
d_gene: TRBD2
j_gene: TRBJ2-7
v_gene: TRBV6-1
CDR3aa: CASSEETSGSYEQYF
CDR3nt: TGTGCCAGCAGTGAAGAGACTAGCGGGTCCTACGAGCAGTACTTC

abundance: few
d_gene: TRBD1
j_gene: TRBJ2-7
v_gene: TRBV4-2
CDR3aa: CASSPRQGFYEQYF
CDR3nt: TGTGCCAGCAGCCCACGACAGGGCTTCTACGAGCAGTACTTC

abundance: once
d_gene: TRBD2
j_gene: TRBJ2-1
v_gene: TRBV24-1
CDR3aa: CATSDRLAGGSEQFF
CDR3nt: TGTGCCACCAGTGATCGACTAGCGGGAGGTTCTGAGCAGTTCTTC

abundance: .
d_gene: .
j_gene: TRBJ1-1
v_gene: TRBV20-1
CDR3aa: CSAQFVEAFF
CDR3nt: TGCAGTGCTCAATTCGTCGAAGCTTTCTTT

abundance: .
d_gene: TRBD2
j_gene: TRBJ2-4
v_gene: TRBV4-1
CDR3aa: CASSQLLAGAKNIQYF
CDR3nt: TGCGCCAGCAGCCAATTATTAGCGGGAGCCAAAAACATTCAGTACTTC

abundance: .
d_gene: .
j_gene: TRBJ2-7
v_gene: TRBV11-2
CDR3aa: CASELMESSYNEQYF
CDR3nt: TGTGCCAGCGAATTAATGGAAAGCTCCTACAATGAGCAGTACTTC

abundance: .
d_gene: .
j_gene: TRBJ2-3
v_gene: TRBV5-1
CDR3aa: CASRAPYRAAGTDTQYF
CDR3nt: TGCGCCAGCAGGGCACCATACAGGGCCGCGGGCACAGATACGCAGTATTTT

abundance: once
d_gene: .
j_gene: TRBJ1-6
v_gene: TRBV10-3
CDR3aa: CAIKGVVGSPLHF
CDR3nt: TGTGCCATCAAGGGGGTAGTAGGGTCACCCCTCCACTTT

abundance: .
d_gene: TRBD2
j_gene: TRBJ2-6
v_gene: TRBV4-1
CDR3aa: CASSQVAGQNSGANILTF
CDR3nt: TGCGCCAGCAGCCAAGTAGCGGGGCAAAACTCTGGGGCCAACATCCTGACTTTC

abundance: .
d_gene: TRBD2
j_gene: TRBJ2-1
v_gene: TRBV4-1
CDR3aa: CASSPIRLAGLNEQFF
CDR3nt: TGCGCCAGCAGCCCCATCCGCCTAGCGGGATTGAATGAGCAGTTCTTC

abundance: .
d_gene: .
j_gene: TRBJ1-1
v_gene: TRBV27
CDR3aa: CASSPGPPRVSEAFF
CDR3nt: TGTGCCAGCAGTCCCGGACCGCCACGGGTTTCGGAAGCTTTCTTT

abundance: once
d_gene: TRBD2
j_gene: TRBJ2-7
v_gene: TRBV5-6
CDR3aa: CASSYPGLAVSSYEQYF
CDR3nt: TGTGCCAGCAGCTACCCGGGACTAGCGGTGAGCTCCTACGAGCAGTACTTC

abundance: few
d_gene: TRBD2
j_gene: TRBJ2-1
v_gene: TRBV29-1
CDR3aa: CSVDNGLAGVEQFF
CDR3nt: TGCAGCGTTGATAATGGGCTAGCGGGAGTTGAGCAGTTCTTC

abundance: many
d_gene: .
j_gene: TRBJ1-1
v_gene: TRBV4-1
CDR3aa: CASSQDSAENTEAFF
CDR3nt: TGCGCCAGCAGCCAAGATTCGGCAGAGAACACTGAAGCTTTCTTT